The clone carrying this TCR beta chain came up many times. The sorted Tregs were CD4+CD25+CD127-/low cells. Full-length variable regions came from constant-region reverse primers plus semi-nested Nested Universal Primer A PCR. TCRdb recomputed calls from the 5' RACE reads with MiXCR, one row per CDR3 protein. The sample consists of 46,000 or so distinct CDR3 sequences, roughly 23% of them appearing once. CDR1 and CDR2 (germline): MGHRA, YSYEKL. The germline V and J ends were trimmed by 3 bases and 2 bases, with 11 bases remaining between them. This CDR3 is built from 14 residues. This TCR derives from a female donor with breast cancer. The specimen was Tregs sorted from a lymph node. The genes are TRBV4-1 and TRBJ2-7; no reliable D call. The CDR3 loop is CASSHTLGPYEQYF. CDR3 DNA: TGCGCCAGCAGCCATACGTTGGGTCCCTACGAGCAGTACTTC.